This T cell receptor (beta chain) was found in a study of blood T cell repertoires in COVID-19 (TCRdb year 2020). Looking at the study overall: Collaborator samples came from the United States, Italy and Spain and covered acute and convalescent phases of COVID-19. HLA class I and class II types, where available, came from metadata supplied by the sample provider rather than from assay-based typing. The dataset comprised deeply sampled blood TCRbeta repertoires from subjects exposed to, actively infected with, or recovered from COVID-19. The samples were drawn from the first 160 participants of the ongoing ImmuneRACE study and from roughly 1,300 subjects provided by 6 global collaborators. The prospective study material was composed of cDNA or gDNA derived from T cells, B-cell-depleted T cells, or PBMCs. Nearly every sample came with metadata listing a de-identified subject ID, COVID-19 status, age in years and sex. A freely available public database, intended as a resource for researchers studying the immune response to SARS-CoV-2, is where the repertoires were released. The investigation overall reported the following: How much clinical and demographic metadata was included differed by source and by participant, and the metadata was provided uncurated.

From the cysteine up to the phenylalanine, the CDR3 has a length of 13 residues. Solely the CDR3 DNA is kept, with 39 bases framed from the first base. CDR1 and CDR2 (GTSNPN, SVGIG) derive from the germline V gene (reference sequence). V is pruned by 4 bases and J by 9 bases, leaving 11 bases of the junction without a gene match. As for this clone: Its antigen is not yet known. Base qualities are not recorded, but no much larger clone differs from it by a single base.

Whole blood was collected in K2EDTA tubes by collaborating institutions according to the institutions' own protocols. For TCRbeta analysis, collaborators shipped samples in one of three forms: frozen whole blood, isolated PBMCs, or DNA extracted from either of those sample types. The immunoSEQ Assay, a bias-controlled multiplex PCR, was used to amplify TCRbeta CDR3 regions from genomic DNA. Under the source paper's analysis protocol: The number of nucleated cells in each sample was estimated from the amplification of reference gene primers within the assay. To quantify the absolute abundance of each unique TCRbeta CDR3 rearrangement, sequence reads were collapsed and filtered. For each sample, productive Simpson clonality was calculated by taking the square root of Simpson's diversity index across productive rearrangements. As stored in TCRdb, this immuneACCESS dataset retains in-frame rearrangements with V and J assigned. A fraction of the clones does not appear; measured against another copy, unresolved V genes explain less than half of the discrepancy, and the remainder lacks a known reason. The V and J calls and clone size come from that table; D and trimming were worked out from the DNA. This sample has approximately 29,000 clones in its table, and roughly 85% of those were observed once. The ten largest make up approximately 15% of the sample.

This receptor chain uses TRBV30 and TRBJ1-2, and 7 junction bases match TRBD1. This receptor was identified in a woman in her sixties with active COVID-19. The sample consisted of peripheral blood. The CDR3 reads as follows: CAWISGTDSSYTF. The nucleotide sequence is TGTGCCTGGATTTCAGGGACAGACTCCAGCTACACCTTC.